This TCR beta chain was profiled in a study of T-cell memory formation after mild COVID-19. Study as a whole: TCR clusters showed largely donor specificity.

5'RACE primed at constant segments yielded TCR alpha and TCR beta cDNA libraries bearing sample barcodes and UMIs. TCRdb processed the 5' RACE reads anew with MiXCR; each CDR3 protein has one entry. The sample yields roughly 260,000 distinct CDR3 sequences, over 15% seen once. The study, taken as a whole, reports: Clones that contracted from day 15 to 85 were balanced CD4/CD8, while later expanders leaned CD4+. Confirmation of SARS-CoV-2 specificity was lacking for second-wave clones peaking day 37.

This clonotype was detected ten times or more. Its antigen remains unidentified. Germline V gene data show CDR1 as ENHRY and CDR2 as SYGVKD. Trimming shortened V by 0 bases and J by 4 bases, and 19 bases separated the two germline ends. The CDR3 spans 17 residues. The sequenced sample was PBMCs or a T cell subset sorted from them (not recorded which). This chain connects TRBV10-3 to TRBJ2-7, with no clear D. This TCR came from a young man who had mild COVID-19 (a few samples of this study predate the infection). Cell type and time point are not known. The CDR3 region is CAISESRRYPNLYEQYF. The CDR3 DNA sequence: TGTGCCATCAGTGAGTCCCGCAGGTACCCGAACCTATACGAGCAGTACTTC.